Below are 30 T cell receptor beta chains sequenced from a single sample in a study of cytomegalovirus exposure and HLA in healthy donors. Both 60 Vbeta primers and 13 Jbeta primers went into the PCR. Profiled with immunoSEQ multiplex PCR; TCRdb holds only in-frame clones, not every one. The data contain about 150,000 clones, 80% of them singletons. Sequences were obtained from PBMCs. The receptors here all came from a woman in her thirties or forties in good health and CMV-seronegative.

CDR3 coding DNA: TGTGCCAGCAGCCGCAAGCGGGCCTTCCAAGAGACCCAGTACTTC. Protein product: CASSRKRAFQETQYF. The chain recombines TRBV28 with TRBJ2-5; D may be TRBD2 (6 bases). Trimming left V 6 bases short and J 1 base short, with 15 bases between. This CDR3 is 15 amino acids long. Germline V gives CDR1 MDHEN, CDR2 SYDVKM.

The chain carries TRBV11-1 and TRBJ2-3; maybe TRBD1 (8 bases). Germline-derived CDR1 and CDR2 are SGHAT and FQDESV (reference sequence). The V end was cut by 5 bases, the J end by 5 bases, with 14 bases between. CDR3 length: 14 residues. CDR3 protein: CASSRQGRVDTQYF. The CDR3 DNA follows: TGTGCCAGCAGCCGACAGGGGAGGGTAGATACGCAGTATTTT.

V gene TRBV18 combines with J gene TRBJ2-1, with D unclear. The germline CDR1 and CDR2 sequences are KGHSH and LQKENI. Trimming took 8 bases from V and 8 from J, leaving 13 bases between them. This CDR3 comprises 12 residues. The CDR3 bases are TGTGCCAGCCAATCGATCGAGGATGAGCAGTTCTTC. This codes for CASQSIEDEQFF.

On this clone itself: No conserved phenylalanine or tryptophan ends this CDR3, so it is likely a read error. The chain recombines TRBV15 with TRBJ1-5; D possibly corresponds to TRBD1 (6 bases). V dropped 0 bases and J dropped 2 bases, with 17 bases sitting between them. Germline CDR1 is LNHNV and CDR2 is YYDKDF (reference sequence). The CDR3 sequence is 18 residues long. The CDR3 is CATSRDLAGGAGNQPQHC. The CDR3 nucleotides are TGTGCCACCAGCAGAGACCTTGCGGGGGGCGCGGGCAATCAGCCCCAGCATTGT.

The rearrangement links TRBV2 to TRBJ2-5; D is ambiguous. The V end was cut by 3 bases, the J end by 3 bases, with 2 bases between. Germline CDR1 SNHLY, CDR2 FYNNEI. This CDR3 has 11 residues. The CDR3 region has the DNA TGTGCCAGCAGTGACGAAGAGACCCAGTACTTC. Residues: CASSDEETQYF.

The chain links TRBV27 to TRBJ1-6, with no clear D. The CDR3 loop spans 16 amino acids. V lost 6 bases and J lost 8, with 20 bases in between. The germline V gene has CDR1 MNHEY and CDR2 SMNVEV (reference sequence). In DNA form, the CDR3 reads TGTGCCAGCAGCCAAACATTGGGAGTGAAGGATTCACCCCTCCACTTT. This codes for CASSQTLGVKDSPLHF.

This rearrangement joins TRBV2 to TRBJ1-3; D unclear. The germline V gene has CDR1 SNHLY and CDR2 FYNNEI. V was shortened by 4 bases and J by 2 bases, with 9 bases between the two germline ends. The CDR3 extends over 14 amino acids. The chain's CDR3 is CASSGRRTGNTIYF. The CDR3 nucleotides are TGTGCCAGCAGTGGGCGCAGGACTGGAAACACCATATATTTT.

The chain joins TRBV5-1 to TRBJ2-5; D call uncertain. The CDR3 consists of 14 residues. Between the trimmed V and J ends, which lost 1 base and 2 bases, there was a span of 9 bases. Germline V gives CDR1 SGHRS, CDR2 YFSETQ. CDR3 protein: CASSLQAGQETQYF. The CDR3 bases are TGCGCCAGCAGCTTGCAAGCAGGTCAAGAGACCCAGTACTTC.

The chain couples TRBV19 to TRBJ2-7; 9 nucleotides line up with TRBD1. The V segment lost 4 bases and the J segment 3 bases; nucleotides outside the gene matches: 7. The germline V gene encodes CDR1 LNHDA and CDR2 SQIVND (reference sequence). The CDR3 totals 15 residues. In DNA form, the CDR3 reads TGTGCCAGTAGTAATTCTGGGACAGGGATCTACGAGCAGTACTTC. Its protein product is CASSNSGTGIYEQYF. The variable domain in full, with the rest retrieved from reference TRBV19 and TRBJ2-7, is DGGITQSPKYLFRKEGQNVTLSCEQNLNHDAMYWYRQDPGQGLRLIYYSQIVNDFQKGDIAEGYSVSREKKESFPLTVTSAQKNPTAFYLCASSNSGTGIYEQYFGPGTRLTVT.

This clone has just a few counts. The V call is TRBV6-5, the J call TRBJ2-2; maybe TRBD2 (6 bases). Germline V lookup: CDR1 MNHEY, CDR2 SVGAGI. Trimming removed 6 bases from V and 5 bases from J, with 10 bases in between. There are 13 residues in the CDR3. The CDR3 reads CASSPGRTGELFF. CDR3 sequence (DNA): TGTGCCAGCAGCCCGGGGAGGACCGGGGAGCTGTTTTTT.

V usage is TRBV27 and J usage is TRBJ1-5, with D unclear. Trimming shortened V by 3 bases and J by 7 bases, and 13 bases separated the two germline ends. The CDR3 covers 14 residues. Germline CDR1 and CDR2: MNHEY and SMNVEV (reference sequence). The CDR3 loop reads CASSFSREGQPQHF. CDR3 DNA sequence: TGTGCCAGCAGTTTTTCACGGGAGGGACAGCCCCAGCATTTT.

This clone showed up just once. The chain recombines TRBV7-9 with TRBJ1-1, with 8 bases matching TRBD1. Germline CDR1 reads SEHNR; CDR2 reads FQNEAQ (reference sequence). The CDR3 contains 14 residues. J gave up 4 bases and V 4 bases, and 5 bases lay outside the gene matches. CDR3 in amino acids: CASSSDREVTEAFF. CDR3 in DNA: TGTGCCAGCAGCTCGGACAGGGAAGTCACTGAAGCTTTCTTT.

In its sample, this clone was seen once. The chain combines TRBV9 with TRBJ2-3; D is possibly TRBD1 (6 bases). The V gene's germline CDR1 is SGDLS and CDR2 YYNGEE. The length of the CDR3 is 15 residues. V lost 0 bases and J lost 4, with 12 bases in between. CDR3 sequence reads: CASSVVGHPSDTQYF. DNA for the CDR3: TGTGCCAGCAGCGTAGTGGGACATCCTTCAGATACGCAGTATTTT. The variable domain in full, completed from reference TRBV9 and TRBJ2-3, reads DSGVTQTPKHLITATGQRVTLRCSPRSGDLSVYWYQQSLDQGLQFLIQYYNGEERAKGNILERFSAQQFPDLHSELNLSSLELGDSALYFCASSVVGHPSDTQYFGPGTRLTVL.

The chain recombines TRBV2 with TRBJ2-7, with D maybe TRBD1 (6 bases). The CDR3 runs to 13 residues. V lost 5 bases to trimming and J lost 4 bases, with 12 bases between them. CDR1 and CDR2 (germline): SNHLY, FYNNEI. The CDR3 DNA follows: TGTGCCAGCAGTTGGACAGCCACTTACGAGCAGTACTTC. Its translation is CASSWTATYEQYF.

The chain combines TRBV27 with TRBJ1-4; weak D call: TRBD1 (6 bases). This CDR3 contains 15 residues. CDR1 MNHEY and CDR2 SMNVEV come from the germline V gene (reference sequence). V gave up 6 bases and J gave up 7 bases, with 18 bases separating them. Here the CDR3 reads CASSTGGAEGEKLFF. CDR3 nucleotide sequence: TGTGCCAGCAGCACGGGGGGGGCTGAGGGTGAAAAACTGTTTTTT. The entire variable domain, with the rest obtained from reference TRBV27 and TRBJ1-4, is as follows: EAQVTQNPRYLITVTGKKLTVTCSQNMNHEYMSWYRQDPGLGLRQIYYSMNVEVTDKGDVPEGYKVSRKEKRNFPLILESPSPNQTSLYFCASSTGGAEGEKLFFGSGTQLSVL.

The chain carries TRBV6-4 and TRBJ1-2; the match to TRBD1 covers 11 bases. J gave up 1 base and V 4 bases, and 2 bases lay outside the gene matches. This CDR3 spans 15 amino acids. Germline V gene sequence: CDR1 MRHNA, CDR2 SNTAGT. The CDR3 loop reads CASSVGTGGNYGYTF. Written as DNA, the CDR3 is TGTGCCAGCAGTGTCGGGACAGGGGGTAACTATGGCTACACCTTC.

This clone came up once. The CDR3 protein is CAWRPRGMIYGYTF. CDR3 in DNA: TGTGCCTGGAGGCCGAGGGGGATGATCTATGGCTACACCTTC. The V gene is TRBV30, the J gene TRBJ1-2; tentative D call: TRBD1 (6 bases). Germline-derived CDR1 and CDR2 are GTSNPN and SVGIG (reference sequence). The CDR3 length is 14 residues. Trimming left V 3 bases short and J 4 bases short, with 15 bases between.

This clone has more than one count but fewer than ten. The genes are TRBV4-2 and TRBJ2-2; 11 nucleotides align to TRBD1. Germline CDR1 LGHNA, CDR2 YNFKEQ. The CDR3 spans 16 residues. The V and J ends lost 4 bases and 4 bases, in that order; junction bases with no gene match: 5. The chain's CDR3 is CASSPPGTGGTGELFF. The CDR3 DNA sequence: TGTGCCAGCAGCCCACCCGGGACAGGGGGCACCGGGGAGCTGTTTTTT.

With respect to this clone: One end of the junction does not line up with germline, which may come from a read error. The chain is built from TRBV2 and TRBJ2-2; TRBD1 is a possible D gene (6 bases). The CDR3 runs to 15 residues. The germline CDR1 and CDR2 sequences are SNHLY and FYNNEI. CDR3: CAGSVDRPNTGELFF. In DNA form, the CDR3 reads TGTGCCGGCAGTGTGGACAGACCAAACACCGGGGAGCTGTTTTTT.

This sequence joins TRBV5-6 and TRBJ2-1, with a weak D call TRBD2 (5 bases). Looked up from germline, CDR1 is SGHDT and CDR2 is YYEEEE. Trimming stripped 0 bases from V and 9 bases from J, with 10 bases between. The CDR3 contains 13 residues. CDR3 nucleotides: TGTGCCAGCAGCTTGGATGCGGGTGGTGAGCAGTTCTTC. Protein sequence: CASSLDAGGEQFF.

The chain has TRBV5-1 and TRBJ1-2; 7 bases align to TRBD1. The V and J ends lost 6 bases and 1 base, in that order; junction bases with no gene match: 6. There are 14 residues in the CDR3. Germline CDR1 reads SGHRS; CDR2 reads YFSETQ. CDR3 in DNA: TGCGCCAGCACCTTCACAGGGGATAACTATGGCTACACCTTC. This encodes CASTFTGDNYGYTF.

The rearrangement joins TRBV27 to TRBJ2-7; TRBD1 is a possible D gene (5 bases). The germline V gene has CDR1 MNHEY and CDR2 SMNVEV (reference sequence). Trimming shortened V by 3 bases and J by 6 bases, and 15 bases separated the two germline ends. The CDR3 covers 14 residues. The CDR3 sequence is CASSLGQGIGEQYF. The CDR3 region has the DNA TGTGCCAGCAGTTTGGGGCAGGGAATCGGCGAGCAGTACTTC.

This clone was recorded a few times. The CDR3 region has the DNA TGCGCCAGCAGCTCCGACAGGGGATTTGGCTACACCTTC. This codes for CASSSDRGFGYTF. The V gene is TRBV5-1, the J gene TRBJ1-2; the match to TRBD1 covers 8 bases. Trimming cost V 3 bases and J 7 bases; bases outside gene matches: 5. Germline V gene lookup returns CDR1 SGHRS and CDR2 YFSETQ. CDR3 length equals 13 residues.

This chain joins TRBV7-6 and TRBJ2-1; TRBD2 aligns across 8 bases. The CDR3 runs 15 residues. V lost 1 base to trimming and J lost 6 bases; unmatched junction nucleotides: 5. Germline V gene lookup returns CDR1 SGHVS and CDR2 FNYEAQ. In nucleotides, the CDR3 is TGTGCCAGCAGCTTAGAACAGCGGGAGATCAATGAGCAGTTCTTC. Its protein is CASSLEQREINEQFF.

V gene TRBV9 combines with J gene TRBJ2-2; perhaps TRBD2 as D (5 bases). This CDR3 region has 11 residues. V was shortened by 4 bases and J by 11 bases, with 9 bases between the two germline ends. In germline, CDR1 is SGDLS, CDR2 YYNGEE. The CDR3 loop reads CASSRGPELFF. As DNA, the CDR3 is TGTGCCAGCAGCAGAGGGCCTGAGCTGTTTTTT.

In this sample, this clone turned up a few times. The CDR3, as DNA: TGTGCCAGCAGTCCGCTAGAGGCGGGCGGGGATACGCAGTATTTT. Amino acids: CASSPLEAGGDTQYF. The chain uses TRBV27 and TRBJ2-3; perhaps TRBD2 as D (5 bases). Germline V lookup: CDR1 MNHEY, CDR2 SMNVEV (reference sequence). Trimming left V 5 bases short and J 6 bases short, with 18 bases between. The CDR3 is made up of 15 amino acids.

The chain couples TRBV5-7 to TRBJ1-6; the D is unclear. Being an ORF, TRBV5-7 has a function that is uncertain. This CDR3 is built from 16 residues. Trimming cost V 1 base and J 9 bases, with 17 bases left between them. The CDR3 DNA sequence: TGTGCCAGCAGCTTGTATCGGTACAGAGGAGGTTCACCCCTCCACTTT. This encodes CASSLYRYRGGSPLHF.

This clone was recorded a few times. The genes are TRBV7-8 and TRBJ2-7; D unresolved. CDR3 size: 13 residues. Trimming left V 3 bases short and J 3 bases short, with 9 bases between. Germline V CDR1 and CDR2: SGHVS, FQNEAQ. The DNA of the CDR3 is TGTGCCAGCAGCTTGGCCCGGAGCTACGAGCAGTACTTC. Translation: CASSLARSYEQYF.

The CDR3 sequence is CASSQDRYTGELFF. DNA for the CDR3: TGTGCCAGCAGTCAGGACAGATACACCGGGGAGCTGTTTTTT. The V call is TRBV6-6, the J call TRBJ2-2; tentatively, D is TRBD1 (6 bases). The V gene lost 5 bases and the J gene lost 3 bases, with 10 bases spanning the gap. This CDR3 contains 14 residues. Germline V gene lookup returns CDR1 MNHNY and CDR2 SVGAGI (reference sequence).

As concerns this clone: The junction and the germline gene differ at one end; a read error may be behind it. V usage is TRBV2 and J usage is TRBJ2-7, with 8 bases lining up with TRBD1. Germline CDR1 SNHLY, CDR2 FYNNEI. This CDR3 comprises 15 residues. As DNA, the CDR3 is TGTGCCAGCGGTGATGGTCAGGGGGCACCCTACGAGCAGTACTTC. The encoded protein is CASGDGQGAPYEQYF.